This T cell receptor beta chain was captured by sequencing in a study of T cell responses to AZD1222 COVID-19 vaccine. CDR1 is SQVTM and CDR2 is ANQGSEA in the germline V gene. CDR3 length: 16 amino acids. V dropped 4 bases and J dropped 2 bases, with 21 bases sitting between them. Some clones are missing from TCRdb's copy, which holds only in-frame ones; the method was immunoSEQ multiplex PCR. This sample has about 160,000 clones, with roughly 90% found just once. Only a few counts were recorded for this clone. The chain is built from TRBV29-1 and TRBJ2-7; tentative D call: TRBD1 (6 bases). The source of this sequence is an adult in good health. Sequenced material: peripheral blood, taken on day 0 of AZD1222 vaccination. CDR3 residues: CSVAGTPISSTYEQYF. The DNA of the CDR3 is TGCAGCGTTGCCGGGACACCCATATCGTCCACCTACGAGCAGTACTTC.